This T cell receptor (beta chain) appears in the sequencing data of a study of cytomegalovirus exposure and HLA in healthy donors. Whole-study context: The 120 or so validation repertoires used a platform that matched the one used for the 550 to 800 first-cohort repertoires, as a later analysis reported.

Trimming removed 0 bases from V and 9 bases from J; junction bases left unmatched: 7. CDR1 and CDR2 (germline): MNHEY, SVGAGI. The length of the CDR3 is 16 residues. Study-wide points: Rare TCR sequences predominated, though certain public TCRs were found in many donors. In a later analysis, first-cohort TCR clusters were found to tend to co-occur in the 120 validation repertoires. Cytomegalovirus-associated status was assigned to 164 TCR beta chains.

The table came from immunoSEQ multiplex PCR; TCRdb's copy has only in-frame clones and leaves some out. The sample has some 150,000 clones, about 91% seen once. In regard to this clone: The antigen remains undetermined.

The J gene is TRBJ1-6, the V gene TRBV6-5; 8 nucleotides agree with TRBD1. The specimen was PBMCs. This clonotype was sampled from a woman between 18 and 30 years old in good health and CMV-seropositive. The CDR3 here is CASSYSINGQGSPLHF. The CDR3 DNA sequence: TGTGCCAGCAGTTACTCGATTAACGGACAGGGTTCACCCCTCCACTTT.